This T cell receptor beta chain was recorded in a study of cytomegalovirus exposure and HLA in healthy donors (dated by TCRdb to about 2017). A note on the overall study: According to a later analysis, the roughly 120 validation repertoires were produced on the same platform as the roughly 700 repertoires of the first cohort. The study aimed to test whether cataloging public T cell receptors could reveal signatures of past pathogen exposure. To predict cytomegalovirus infection status, the study brought together high-throughput TCR immunosequencing, statistical association of individual TCRs with disease status, and machine learning. Along with the 666-subject first cohort, a separate validation cohort of 120 different subjects was used.

Receptors were amplified or captured by the immunoSEQ multiplex PCR assay. Turning to the authors' computational methods: A statistical classification framework was built to diagnose cytomegalovirus status from the catalog of TCR beta chain sequences. TCRdb retrieved this table from immuneACCESS and kept in-frame rearrangements only. Not all clones are present; in checked studies, unresolved V genes account for under half, and no reason is known for the remainder. Clone size and the V and J calls come from that table; the DNA yielded D and trimming. In all, the sample holds over 150,000 clones, and roughly 96% of those were seen once. The top ten hold around 0.9% of the sample. From a lookup of the germline V gene, CDR1 and CDR2 are SQVTM and ANQGSEA. Trimming takes 3 bases from V and 1 base from J, and the germline ends sit 9 bases apart. The CDR3 sequence holds 13 residues, the cysteine and phenylalanine included. Just CDR3 DNA is preserved here, 39 bases in frame from base 1.

On the study overall, not on this receptor specifically: A total of 150 or so TCR beta chains were listed by the study as associated with cytomegalovirus. Subsequent analysis determined that TCRs grouped into clusters in the first cohort also showed a tendency toward co-occurrence across the roughly 130 validation repertoires, and 85% to 95% of cluster scores exceeded 0. A few of the identified cytomegalovirus-associated TCR beta chains were confirmed in vitro to be specific for cytomegalovirus antigens. The authors suggested that the approach could potentially be extended to other disease states and immunological phenotypes. While some public TCRs were present in many individuals, most TCR sequences turned up only very rarely across donors. All 120 or so repertoires were used to score co-occurrence in the validation cohort in a later analysis, because that analysis had no HLA typing for the cohort. In both the original and validation cohorts, the classifier was reported to diagnose cytomegalovirus status with high specificity and sensitivity.

About this clone: Its recognized antigen is unknown. No much larger clone is present one base from it, and per-base qualities are unavailable. This same CDR3 is encoded by further DNA sequences in the sample.

The donors were included in the validation cohort of over a hundred subjects, a group kept apart from the roughly 690-subject first cohort. The chain is assembled from TRBV29-1 and TRBJ1-1; TRBD1 is a possible D gene, resting on 5 matching bases. The sample taken for sequencing was PBMCs. The origin of this receptor is a young woman in good health and CMV-seronegative. Here is the DNA: TGCAGCGTTGAGGGGCAGACGAACACTGAAGCTTTCTTT. Translated, this gives CSVEGQTNTEAFF.